The 2 T cell receptor beta chains presented below share a single source sample, sequenced in a study of blood T cell repertoires in COVID-19. Data came from immunoSEQ multiplex PCR; TCRdb stores just in-frame clones and leaves some out. The repertoire holds about 170,000 clones, with over 70% as singletons. Sequences were obtained from PBMCs or T cells enriched from blood (not recorded which). These TCRs come from a woman in her forties or fifties in a cohort exposed to, infected with or recovered from COVID-19 (not recorded which).

The chain recombines TRBV27 with TRBJ2-4, with 7 bases that match TRBD1. The CDR3 loop spans 14 amino acids. Germline values: CDR1 MNHEY, CDR2 SMNVEV (reference sequence). Trimming took 5 bases from V and 6 from J; bases not matched to a gene: 7. CDR3: CASSLTGAGNIQYF. Here the CDR3 DNA reads TGTGCCAGCAGTCTAACAGGGGCGGGAAACATTCAGTACTTC.

In DNA form, the CDR3 reads TGTGCCAGCAGCTCGAGGGGCGGGGGCCAATCCTCGAACACTGAAGCTTTCTTT. The encoded protein is CASSSRGGGQSSNTEAFF. The V and J genes are TRBV7-9 and TRBJ1-1; the D gene is possibly TRBD1 (6 bases). The germline gives CDR1 SEHNR, CDR2 FQNEAQ (reference sequence). This CDR3 comprises 18 residues. V lost 4 bases, J lost 1 base, and 22 bases lay in between.